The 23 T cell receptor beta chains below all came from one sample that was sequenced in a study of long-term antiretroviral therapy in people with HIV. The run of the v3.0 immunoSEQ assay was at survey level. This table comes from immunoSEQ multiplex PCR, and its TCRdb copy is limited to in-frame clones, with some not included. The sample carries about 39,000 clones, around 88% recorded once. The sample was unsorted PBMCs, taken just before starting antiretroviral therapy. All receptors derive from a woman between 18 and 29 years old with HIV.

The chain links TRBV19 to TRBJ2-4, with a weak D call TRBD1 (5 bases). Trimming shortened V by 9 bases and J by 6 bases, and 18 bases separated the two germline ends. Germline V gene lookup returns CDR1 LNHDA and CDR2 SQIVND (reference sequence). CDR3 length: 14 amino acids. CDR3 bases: TGTGCCAGCTTGCACCCGACAGTTAGAAACATTCAGTACTTC. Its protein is CASLHPTVRNIQYF.

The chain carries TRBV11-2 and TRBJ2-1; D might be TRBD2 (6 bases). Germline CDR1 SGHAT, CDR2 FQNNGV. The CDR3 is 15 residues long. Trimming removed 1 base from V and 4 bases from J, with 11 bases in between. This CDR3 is CASSLVSGPYNEQFF. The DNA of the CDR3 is TGTGCCAGCAGCTTAGTGAGCGGGCCTTACAATGAGCAGTTCTTC.

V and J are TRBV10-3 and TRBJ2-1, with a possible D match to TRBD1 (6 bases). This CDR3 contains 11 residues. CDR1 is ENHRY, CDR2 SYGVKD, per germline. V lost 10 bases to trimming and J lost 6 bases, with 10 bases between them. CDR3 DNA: TGTGCCACCGGACAGTTCAATGAGCAGTTCTTC. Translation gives CATGQFNEQFF.

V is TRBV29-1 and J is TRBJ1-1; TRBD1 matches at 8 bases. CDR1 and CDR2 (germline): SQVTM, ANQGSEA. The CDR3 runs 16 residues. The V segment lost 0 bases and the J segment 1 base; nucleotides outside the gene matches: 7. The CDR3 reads CSVEDRAGGRNTEAFF. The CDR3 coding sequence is TGCAGCGTTGAAGATCGGGCAGGGGGCCGGAACACTGAAGCTTTCTTT.

CDR3 bases: TGTGCCAGCAGTGACGCAACAGGGTCTGGGGCCAACGTCCTGACTTTC. This sequence encodes CASSDATGSGANVLTF. The chain carries TRBV6-1 and TRBJ2-6; D perhaps matches TRBD1 (6 bases). V shed 3 bases and J shed 1 base, with 10 bases lying between them. The CDR3 extends over 16 amino acids. CDR1 and CDR2 (germline): MNHNS, SASEGT.

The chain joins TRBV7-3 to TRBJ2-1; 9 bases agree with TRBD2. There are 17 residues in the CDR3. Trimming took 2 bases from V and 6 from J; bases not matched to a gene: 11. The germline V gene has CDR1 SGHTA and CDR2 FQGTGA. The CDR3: CASSLGARASGINEQFF. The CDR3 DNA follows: TGTGCCAGCAGCTTAGGGGCTCGAGCTAGCGGGATCAATGAGCAGTTCTTC.

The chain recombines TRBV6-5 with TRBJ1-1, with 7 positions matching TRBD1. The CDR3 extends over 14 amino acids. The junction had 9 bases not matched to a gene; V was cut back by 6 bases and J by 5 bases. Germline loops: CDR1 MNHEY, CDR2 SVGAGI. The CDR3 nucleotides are TGTGCCAGCAGCCAAACAGGGGAAGCGACTGAAGCTTTCTTT. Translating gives CASSQTGEATEAFF.

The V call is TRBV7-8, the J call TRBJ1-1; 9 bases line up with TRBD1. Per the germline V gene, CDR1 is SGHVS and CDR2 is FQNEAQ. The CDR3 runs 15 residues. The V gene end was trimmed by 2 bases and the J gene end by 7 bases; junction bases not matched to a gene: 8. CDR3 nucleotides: TGTGCCAGCAGCTTATTCACAGGGGGCCTTAATGAAGCTTTCTTT. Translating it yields CASSLFTGGLNEAFF.

The CDR3 nucleotides read TGCGCCAGCAGCCAAGATCCGACTAGGGGGTGGGCCAATGAGCAGTTCTTC. It yields the protein CASSQDPTRGWANEQFF. V gene TRBV4-1 combines with J gene TRBJ2-1; the D gene could be TRBD1 or TRBD2 (6 bases each). The CDR3 has 17 residues. Germline V gene lookup returns CDR1 MGHRA and CDR2 YSYEKL. The V gene lost 0 bases and the J gene lost 6 bases, with 18 bases spanning the gap.

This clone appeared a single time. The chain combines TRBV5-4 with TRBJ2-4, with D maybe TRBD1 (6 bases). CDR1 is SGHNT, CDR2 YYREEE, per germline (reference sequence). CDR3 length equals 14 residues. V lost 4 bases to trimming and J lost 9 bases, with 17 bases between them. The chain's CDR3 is CASSPTGTSTIQYF. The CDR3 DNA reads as TGTGCCAGCAGCCCAACAGGGACCAGCACCATTCAGTACTTC.

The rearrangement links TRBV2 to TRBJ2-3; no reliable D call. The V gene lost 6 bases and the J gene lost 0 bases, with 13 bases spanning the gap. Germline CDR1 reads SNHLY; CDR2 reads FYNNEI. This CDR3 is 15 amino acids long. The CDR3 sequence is CASRLERSSTDTQYF. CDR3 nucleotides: TGTGCCAGCAGGTTGGAGCGATCTAGCACAGATACGCAGTATTTT.

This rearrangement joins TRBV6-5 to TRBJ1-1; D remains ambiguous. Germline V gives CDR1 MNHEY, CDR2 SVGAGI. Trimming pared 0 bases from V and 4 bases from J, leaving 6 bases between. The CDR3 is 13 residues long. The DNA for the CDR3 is TGTGCCAGCAGTTACTCACCCCGCACTGAAGCTTTCTTT. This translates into CASSYSPRTEAFF.

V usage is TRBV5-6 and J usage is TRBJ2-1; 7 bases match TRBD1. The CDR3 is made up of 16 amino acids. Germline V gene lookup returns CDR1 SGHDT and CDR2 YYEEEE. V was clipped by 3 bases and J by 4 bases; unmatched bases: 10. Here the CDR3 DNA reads TGTGCCAGCAGCTCGGGACAGCGTGCATCATACAATGAGCAGTTCTTC. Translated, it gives CASSSGQRASYNEQFF.

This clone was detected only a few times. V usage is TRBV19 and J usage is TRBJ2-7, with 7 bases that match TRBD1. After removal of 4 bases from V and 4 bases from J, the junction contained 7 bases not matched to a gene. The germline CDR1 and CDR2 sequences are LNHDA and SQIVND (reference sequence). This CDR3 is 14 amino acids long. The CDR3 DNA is TGTGCCAGTAGTACAGGACAGGCCGCGTACGAGCAGTACTTC. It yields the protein CASSTGQAAYEQYF.

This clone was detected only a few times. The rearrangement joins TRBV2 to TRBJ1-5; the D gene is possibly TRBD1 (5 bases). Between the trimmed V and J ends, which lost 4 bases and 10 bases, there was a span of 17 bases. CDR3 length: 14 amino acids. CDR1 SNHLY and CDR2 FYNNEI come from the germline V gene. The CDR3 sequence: CASSVRLGDGPQHF. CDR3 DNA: TGTGCCAGCAGTGTCAGGCTCGGGGACGGACCCCAGCATTTT.

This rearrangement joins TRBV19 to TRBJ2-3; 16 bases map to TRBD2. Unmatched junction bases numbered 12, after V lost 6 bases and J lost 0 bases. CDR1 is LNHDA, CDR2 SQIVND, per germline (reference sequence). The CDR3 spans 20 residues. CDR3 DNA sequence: TGTGCCAGTAGCGGCGGGACTAGCGGGAGGGGTACCCCTAGCACAGATACGCAGTATTTT. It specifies CASSGGTSGRGTPSTDTQYF.

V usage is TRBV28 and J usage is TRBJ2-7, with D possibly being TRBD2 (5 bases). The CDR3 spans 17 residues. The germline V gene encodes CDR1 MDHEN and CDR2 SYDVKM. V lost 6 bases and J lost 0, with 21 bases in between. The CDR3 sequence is CASSSPLVRLSSYEQYF. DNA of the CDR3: TGTGCCAGCAGCTCTCCACTAGTCCGACTCAGCTCCTACGAGCAGTACTTC.

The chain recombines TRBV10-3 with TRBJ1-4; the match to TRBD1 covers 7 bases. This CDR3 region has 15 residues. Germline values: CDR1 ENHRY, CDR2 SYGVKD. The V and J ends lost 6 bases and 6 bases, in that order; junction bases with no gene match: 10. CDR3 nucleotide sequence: TGTGCCATCAGGGATAGACAGGGTGAGGATGAAAAACTGTTTTTT. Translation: CAIRDRQGEDEKLFF.

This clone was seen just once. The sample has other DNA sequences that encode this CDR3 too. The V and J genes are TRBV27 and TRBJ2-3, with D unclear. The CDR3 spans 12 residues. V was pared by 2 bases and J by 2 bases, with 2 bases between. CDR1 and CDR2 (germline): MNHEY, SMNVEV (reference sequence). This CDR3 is CASSLPTDTQYF. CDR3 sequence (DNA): TGTGCCAGCAGTTTACCCACAGATACGCAGTATTTT.

The CDR3 spells CASSAGQGTEAFF. The CDR3 bases are TGTGCCAGTAGTGCCGGACAGGGAACTGAAGCTTTCTTT. The V gene is TRBV19, the J gene TRBJ1-1; 8 nucleotides align to TRBD1. Per the germline V gene, CDR1 is LNHDA and CDR2 is SQIVND (reference sequence). The CDR3 runs to 13 residues. V was pared by 5 bases and J by 5 bases, with 4 bases of the junction left unmatched.

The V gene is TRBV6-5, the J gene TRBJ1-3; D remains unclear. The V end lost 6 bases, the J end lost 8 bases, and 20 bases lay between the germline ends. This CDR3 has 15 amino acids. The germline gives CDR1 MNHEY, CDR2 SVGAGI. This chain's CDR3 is CASSPRGGSSHTIYF. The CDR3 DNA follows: TGTGCCAGCAGCCCACGGGGAGGATCCTCACACACCATATATTTT.

The CDR3 sequence is CASSLWAGEGYEQYF. DNA of the CDR3: TGCGCCAGCAGCTTGTGGGCAGGTGAGGGTTACGAGCAGTACTTC. The chain recombines TRBV5-1 with TRBJ2-7, with a tentative D call TRBD2 (5 bases). This CDR3 spans 15 amino acids. Trimming removed 1 base from V and 4 bases from J, with 15 bases in between. The germline V gene encodes CDR1 SGHRS and CDR2 YFSETQ. Based on the CDR3 plus reference TRBV5-1 and TRBJ2-7, the full variable domain is KAGVTQTPRYLIKTRGQQVTLSCSPISGHRSVSWYQQTPGQGLQFLFEYFSETQRNKGNFPGRFSGRQFSNSRSEMNVSTLELGDSALYLCASSLWAGEGYEQYFGPGTRLTVT.

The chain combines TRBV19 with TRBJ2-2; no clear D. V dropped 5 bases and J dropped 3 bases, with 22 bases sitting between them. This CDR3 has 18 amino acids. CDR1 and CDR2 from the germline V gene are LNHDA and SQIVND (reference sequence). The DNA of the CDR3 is TGTGCCAGTAGTCCCGCCCTGGCCGATTCGTCGCACACCGGGGAGCTGTTTTTT. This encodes CASSPALADSSHTGELFF.